The clone carrying this T cell receptor (beta chain) was seen a handful of times. Its matching antigen is unknown. CDR1 SEHNR and CDR2 FQNEAQ come from the germline V gene (reference sequence). Losses at the gene ends were 4 bases for V and 3 bases for J; bases not matched to a gene: 9. CDR3 length equals 15 residues. The record originates from a study of T cell repertoires in cytomegalovirus infection. Study-level background: TCR beta signatures that were public indicated CMV infection and matching HLA type.

Points from the study as a whole: Cumulative frequency (of public TCR beta family members) identified carriers of CMV plus the relevant HLA. Across the ex vivo response, the dominant clonotypes were HLA-C-restricted CMV-specific TCR beta clonotypes.

MiXCR, run by TCRdb on the reads, gives a single entry per CDR3 protein. The sample comprises 740,000 or so distinct CDR3 sequences, 35% of which are singletons, and around 2.8% rests with the top ten. The clonotype originates from a human donor in good health (CMV status not recorded). Some clones in this sample may be carry-over from other donors' samples. The material sequenced was PBMCs. The chain has TRBV7-9 and TRBJ2-7, with 7 bases matching TRBD1. The CDR3: CASSSLGQDNYEQYF. The CDR3 DNA reads TGTGCCAGCAGCTCCCTCGGACAGGACAACTACGAGCAGTACTTC. Full variable domain (rest looked up from reference TRBV7-9 and TRBJ2-7): DTGVSQNPRHKITKRGQNVTFRCDPISEHNRLYWYRQTLGQGPEFLTYFQNEAQLEKSRLLSDRFSAERPKGSFSTLEIQRTEQGDSAMYLCASSSLGQDNYEQYFGPGTRLTVT.